The present TCR beta chain was sequenced within a study of cytomegalovirus exposure and HLA in healthy donors. This clone has a handful of counts. Its antigen is unidentified. Per germline, CDR1 MNHEY and CDR2 SVGAGI. The CDR3 runs 14 residues. After removal of 6 bases from V and 3 bases from J, the junction contained 6 bases not matched to a gene. Study conclusions and caveats: There was a cluster of highly shared sequence variants that was likely a sequencing artifact.

Both 60 Vbeta primers and 13 Jbeta primers went into the PCR. Profiled with immunoSEQ multiplex PCR; TCRdb holds only in-frame clones, not every one. The data contain approximately 190,000 clones, 75% to 85% of them singletons. The chain joins TRBV6-5 to TRBJ2-3, with 7 bases fitting TRBD1. The receptor was derived from a woman aged 50 to 60 in good health and CMV-seropositive. The material sequenced was PBMCs. The CDR3 DNA reads TGTGCCAGCAGGCTCGGACAGGAGACAGATACGCAGTATTTT. Translated: CASRLGQETDTQYF.